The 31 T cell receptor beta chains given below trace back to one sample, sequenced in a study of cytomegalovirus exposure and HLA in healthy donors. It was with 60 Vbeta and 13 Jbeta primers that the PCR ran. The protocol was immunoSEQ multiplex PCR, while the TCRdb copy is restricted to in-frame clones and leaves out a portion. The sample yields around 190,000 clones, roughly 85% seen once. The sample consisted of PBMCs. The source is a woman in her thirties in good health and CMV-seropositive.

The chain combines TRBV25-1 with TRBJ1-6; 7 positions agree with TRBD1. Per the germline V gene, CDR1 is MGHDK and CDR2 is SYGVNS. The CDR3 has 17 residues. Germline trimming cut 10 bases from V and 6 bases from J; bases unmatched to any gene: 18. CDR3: CATHGVLQGVSNSPLHF. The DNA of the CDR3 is TGTGCCACCCATGGAGTCCTCCAGGGGGTCTCTAATTCACCCCTCCACTTT.

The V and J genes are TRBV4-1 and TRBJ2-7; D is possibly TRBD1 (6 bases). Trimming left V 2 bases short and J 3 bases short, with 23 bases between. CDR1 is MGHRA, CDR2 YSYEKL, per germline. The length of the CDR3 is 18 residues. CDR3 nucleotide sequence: TGCGCCAGCAGCCAACCGCGCGACAGGTACGGTCCGAACTACGAGCAGTACTTC. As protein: CASSQPRDRYGPNYEQYF.

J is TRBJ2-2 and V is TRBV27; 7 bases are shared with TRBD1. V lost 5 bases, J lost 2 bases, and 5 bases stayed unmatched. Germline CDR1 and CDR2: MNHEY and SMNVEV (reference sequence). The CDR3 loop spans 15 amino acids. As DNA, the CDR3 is TGTGCCAGCAGTCCGGGACAGATTAACACCGGGGAGCTGTTTTTT. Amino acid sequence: CASSPGQINTGELFF.

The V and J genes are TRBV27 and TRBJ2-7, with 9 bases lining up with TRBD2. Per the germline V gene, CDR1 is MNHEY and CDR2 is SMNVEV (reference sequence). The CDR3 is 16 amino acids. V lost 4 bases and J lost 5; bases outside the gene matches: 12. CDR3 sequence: CASSSPLRGRAHEQYF. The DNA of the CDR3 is TGTGCCAGCAGTTCCCCCCTTCGCGGGAGGGCCCACGAGCAGTACTTC.

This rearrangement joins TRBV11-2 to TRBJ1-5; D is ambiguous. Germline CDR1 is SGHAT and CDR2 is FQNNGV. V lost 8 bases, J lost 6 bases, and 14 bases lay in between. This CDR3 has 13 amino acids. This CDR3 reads CASGPQFAQPQHF. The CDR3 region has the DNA TGTGCCAGCGGCCCACAGTTCGCTCAGCCCCAGCATTTT.

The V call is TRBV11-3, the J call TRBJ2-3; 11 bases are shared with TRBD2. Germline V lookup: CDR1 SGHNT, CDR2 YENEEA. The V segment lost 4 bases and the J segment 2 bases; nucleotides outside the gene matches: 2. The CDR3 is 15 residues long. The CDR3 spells CASSYSGGVTDTQYF. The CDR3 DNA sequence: TGTGCCAGCAGCTATAGCGGGGGGGTCACAGATACGCAGTATTTT.

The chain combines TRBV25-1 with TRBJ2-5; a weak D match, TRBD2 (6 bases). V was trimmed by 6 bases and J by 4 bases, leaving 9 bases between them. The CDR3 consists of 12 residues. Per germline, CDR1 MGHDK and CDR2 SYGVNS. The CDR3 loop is CASRMGGETQYF. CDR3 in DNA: TGTGCCAGCAGGATGGGGGGAGAGACCCAGTACTTC.

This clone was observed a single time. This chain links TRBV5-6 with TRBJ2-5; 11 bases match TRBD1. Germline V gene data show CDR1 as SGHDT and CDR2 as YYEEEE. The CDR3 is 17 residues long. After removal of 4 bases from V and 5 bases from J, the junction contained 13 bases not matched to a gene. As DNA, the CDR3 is TGTGCCAGCAGCGGGGGACAGGGGGATATAAGCGGTGAGACCCAGTACTTC. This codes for CASSGGQGDISGETQYF. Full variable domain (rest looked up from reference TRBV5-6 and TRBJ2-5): DAGVTQSPTHLIKTRGQQVTLRCSPKSGHDTVSWYQQALGQGPQFIFQYYEEEERQRGNFPDRFSGHQFPNYSSELNVNALLLGDSALYLCASSGGQGDISGETQYFGPGTRLLVL.

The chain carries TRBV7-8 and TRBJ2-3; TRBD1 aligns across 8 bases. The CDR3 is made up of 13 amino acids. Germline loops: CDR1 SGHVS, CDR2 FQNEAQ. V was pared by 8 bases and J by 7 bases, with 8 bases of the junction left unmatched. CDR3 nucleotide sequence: TGTGCCAGCCTTGGACAGGGAAGGAATACGCAGTATTTT. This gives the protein CASLGQGRNTQYF.

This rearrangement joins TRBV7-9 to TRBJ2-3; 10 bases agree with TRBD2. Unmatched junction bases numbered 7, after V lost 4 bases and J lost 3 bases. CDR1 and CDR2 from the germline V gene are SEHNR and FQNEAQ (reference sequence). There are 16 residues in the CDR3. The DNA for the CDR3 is TGTGCCAGCAGCTCGATCCTAGCGGGGGTTACAGATACGCAGTATTTT. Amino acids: CASSSILAGVTDTQYF.

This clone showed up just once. The CDR3 sequence: CASSPGTLGNQPQHF. CDR3 nucleotides: TGTGCCAGCAGCCCCGGGACACTTGGCAATCAGCCCCAGCATTTT. The chain is built from TRBV6-5 and TRBJ1-5; D perhaps matches TRBD1 (6 bases). Germline CDR1 reads MNHEY; CDR2 reads SVGAGI. V was trimmed by 6 bases and J by 2 bases, leaving 14 bases between them. This CDR3 comprises 15 residues.

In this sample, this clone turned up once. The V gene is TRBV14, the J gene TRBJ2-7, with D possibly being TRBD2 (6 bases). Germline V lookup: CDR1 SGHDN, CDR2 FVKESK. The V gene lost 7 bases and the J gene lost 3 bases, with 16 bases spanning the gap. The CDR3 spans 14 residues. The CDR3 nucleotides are TGTGCCAGCAACTCGGGAGAGCCTAACTACGAGCAGTACTTC. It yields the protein CASNSGEPNYEQYF.

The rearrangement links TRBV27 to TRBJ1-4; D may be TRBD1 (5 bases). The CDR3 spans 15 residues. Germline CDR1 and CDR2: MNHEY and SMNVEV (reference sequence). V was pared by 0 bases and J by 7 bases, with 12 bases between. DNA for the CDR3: TGTGCCAGCAGTTTATCGTGGGAGGGGAGTGAAAAACTGTTTTTT. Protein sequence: CASSLSWEGSEKLFF.

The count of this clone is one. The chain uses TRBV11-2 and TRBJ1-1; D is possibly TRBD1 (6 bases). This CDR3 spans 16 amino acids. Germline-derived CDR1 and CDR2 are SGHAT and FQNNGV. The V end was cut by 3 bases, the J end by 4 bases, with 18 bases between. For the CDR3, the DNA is TGTGCCAGCAGCTTTCTGGGGGGGCCCTGGGGCACTGAAGCTTTCTTT. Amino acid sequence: CASSFLGGPWGTEAFF.

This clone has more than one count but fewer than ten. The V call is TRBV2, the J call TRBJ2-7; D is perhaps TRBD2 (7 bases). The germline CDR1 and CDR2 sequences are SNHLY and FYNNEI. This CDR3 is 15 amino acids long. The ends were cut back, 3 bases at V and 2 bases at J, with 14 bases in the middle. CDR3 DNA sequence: TGTGCCAGCAGTGATTTCGGGGGGCCGACCTACGAGCAGTACTTC. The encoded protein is CASSDFGGPTYEQYF.

The CDR3 DNA sequence: TGCGCCAGCAGCTGGACAGGGAATAGCAATCAGCCCCAGCATTTT. Its protein product is CASSWTGNSNQPQHF. The J gene is TRBJ1-5, the V gene TRBV5-1; 8 positions agree with TRBD1. The CDR3 has 15 residues. V trimming: 3 bases; J trimming: 0 bases; junction bases outside the gene matches: 2. CDR1 is SGHRS and CDR2 is YFSETQ in the germline V gene. Supplemented by reference TRBV5-1 and TRBJ1-5, the full variable domain reads KAGVTQTPRYLIKTRGQQVTLSCSPISGHRSVSWYQQTPGQGLQFLFEYFSETQRNKGNFPGRFSGRQFSNSRSEMNVSTLELGDSALYLCASSWTGNSNQPQHFGDGTRLSIL.

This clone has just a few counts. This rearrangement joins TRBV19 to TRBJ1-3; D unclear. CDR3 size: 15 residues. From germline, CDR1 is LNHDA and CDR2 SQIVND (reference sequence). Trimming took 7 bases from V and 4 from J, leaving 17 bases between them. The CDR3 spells CASTLRARAGNTIYF. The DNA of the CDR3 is TGTGCCAGTACCCTCAGAGCCAGAGCGGGAAACACCATATATTTT.

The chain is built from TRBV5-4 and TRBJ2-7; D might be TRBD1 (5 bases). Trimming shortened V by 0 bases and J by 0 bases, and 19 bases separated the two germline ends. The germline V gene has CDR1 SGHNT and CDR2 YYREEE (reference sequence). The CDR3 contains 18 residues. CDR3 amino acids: CASSLVGYRRPHSYEQYF. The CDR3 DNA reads TGTGCCAGCAGCTTGGTCGGGTACAGGCGACCCCACTCCTACGAGCAGTACTTC.

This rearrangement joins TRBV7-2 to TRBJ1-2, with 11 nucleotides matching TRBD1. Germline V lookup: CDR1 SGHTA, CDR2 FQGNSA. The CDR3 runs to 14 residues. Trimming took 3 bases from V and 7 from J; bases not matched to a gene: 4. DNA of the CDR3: TGTGCCAGCAGCTTTGGACAGGGGGCTAGTGGCTACACCTTC. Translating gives CASSFGQGASGYTF.

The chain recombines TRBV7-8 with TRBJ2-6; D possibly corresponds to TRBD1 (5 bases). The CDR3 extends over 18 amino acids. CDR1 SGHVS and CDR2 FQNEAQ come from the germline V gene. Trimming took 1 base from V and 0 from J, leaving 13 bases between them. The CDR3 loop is CASSLVGRAVSGANVLTF. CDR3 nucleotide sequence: TGTGCCAGCAGCTTAGTAGGCAGGGCAGTCTCTGGGGCCAACGTCCTGACTTTC.

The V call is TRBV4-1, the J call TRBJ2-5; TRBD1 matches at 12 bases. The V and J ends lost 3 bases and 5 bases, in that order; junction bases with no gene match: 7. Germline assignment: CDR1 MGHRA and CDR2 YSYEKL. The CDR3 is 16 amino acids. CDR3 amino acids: CASSHGGQGAWETQYF. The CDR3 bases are TGCGCCAGCAGCCACGGGGGACAGGGGGCATGGGAGACCCAGTACTTC.

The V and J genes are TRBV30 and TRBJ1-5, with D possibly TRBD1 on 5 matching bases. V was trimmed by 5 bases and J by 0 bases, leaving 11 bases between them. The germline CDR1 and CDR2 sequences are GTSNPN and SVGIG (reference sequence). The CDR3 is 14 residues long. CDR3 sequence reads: CAWGGGYSNQPQHF. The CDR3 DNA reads TGTGCCTGGGGCGGGGGATATAGCAATCAGCCCCAGCATTTT.

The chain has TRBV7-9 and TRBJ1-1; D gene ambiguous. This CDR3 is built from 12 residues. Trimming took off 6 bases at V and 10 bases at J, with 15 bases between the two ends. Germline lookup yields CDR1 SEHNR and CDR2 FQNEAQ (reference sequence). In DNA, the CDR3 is TGTGCCAGCAGTGCTGCGGCAGTTAGAGCTTTCTTT. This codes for CASSAAAVRAFF.

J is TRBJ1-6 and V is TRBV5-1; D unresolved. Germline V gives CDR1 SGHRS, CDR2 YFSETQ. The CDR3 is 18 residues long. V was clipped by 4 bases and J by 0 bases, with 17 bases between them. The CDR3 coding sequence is TGCGCCAGCAGCCTATTCCCCGTGGAGAGCTCCTATAATTCACCCCTCCACTTT. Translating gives CASSLFPVESSYNSPLHF.

DNA of the CDR3: TGCGCCAGCAGCCAAGAGGGCTGGAATGAGCAGTTCTTC. Its translation: CASSQEGWNEQFF. The genes are TRBV4-1 and TRBJ2-1; no clear D. Germline V gene sequence: CDR1 MGHRA, CDR2 YSYEKL. Trimming removed 0 bases at V and 7 bases at J, with 7 bases between. The CDR3 is 13 residues long.

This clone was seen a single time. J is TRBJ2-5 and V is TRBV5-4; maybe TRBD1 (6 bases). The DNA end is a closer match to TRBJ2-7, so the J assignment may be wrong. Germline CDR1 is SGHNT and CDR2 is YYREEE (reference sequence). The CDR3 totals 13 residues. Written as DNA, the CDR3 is TGTGCCACCATGAACAGGGTGAGCTACGAGCAGTACTTC. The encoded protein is CATMNRVSYEQYF.

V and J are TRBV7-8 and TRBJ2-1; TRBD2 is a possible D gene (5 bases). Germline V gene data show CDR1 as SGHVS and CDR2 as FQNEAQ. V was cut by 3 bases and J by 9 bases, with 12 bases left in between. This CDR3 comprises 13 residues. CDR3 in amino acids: CASSFGRGIEQFF. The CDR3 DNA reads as TGTGCCAGCAGCTTCGGCCGGGGAATTGAGCAGTTCTTC.

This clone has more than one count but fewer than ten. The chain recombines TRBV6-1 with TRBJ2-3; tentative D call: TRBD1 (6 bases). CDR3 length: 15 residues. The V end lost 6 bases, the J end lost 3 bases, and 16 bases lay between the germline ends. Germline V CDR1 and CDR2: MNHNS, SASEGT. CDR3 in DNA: TGTGCCAGCAGCGCCTGGTGGACAGAGACAGATACGCAGTATTTT. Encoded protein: CASSAWWTETDTQYF.

This chain's CDR3 is CASSLASGDQPQHF. CDR3 sequence (DNA): TGCGCCAGCAGCTTGGCTTCAGGGGATCAGCCCCAGCATTTT. V gene TRBV5-1 combines with J gene TRBJ1-5; D perhaps matches TRBD1 (6 bases). V lost 0 bases and J 5 bases, leaving 9 bases between the germline ends. CDR3 size: 14 residues. Germline V gene sequence: CDR1 SGHRS, CDR2 YFSETQ. Complete variable domain (other parts from reference TRBV5-1 and TRBJ1-5): KAGVTQTPRYLIKTRGQQVTLSCSPISGHRSVSWYQQTPGQGLQFLFEYFSETQRNKGNFPGRFSGRQFSNSRSEMNVSTLELGDSALYLCASSLASGDQPQHFGDGTRLSIL.

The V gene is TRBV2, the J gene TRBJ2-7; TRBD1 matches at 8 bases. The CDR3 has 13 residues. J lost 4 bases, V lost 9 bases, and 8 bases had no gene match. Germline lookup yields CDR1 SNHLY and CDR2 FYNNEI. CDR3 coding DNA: TGTGCCAGTGACAGGGGACGGTCTTACGAGCAGTACTTC. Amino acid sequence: CASDRGRSYEQYF.

DNA for the CDR3: TGCGCCAGCAGCCAAGATCAGTCAGAGGGCTTAGGGGAGGGCTATGGCTACACCTTC. Amino acids: CASSQDQSEGLGEGYGYTF. V usage is TRBV4-3 and J usage is TRBJ1-2; possible D gene TRBD1, 5 bases. The CDR3 extends over 19 amino acids. Germline assignment: CDR1 LGHNA and CDR2 YSLEER. The V end was cut by 0 bases, the J end by 4 bases, with 24 bases between.